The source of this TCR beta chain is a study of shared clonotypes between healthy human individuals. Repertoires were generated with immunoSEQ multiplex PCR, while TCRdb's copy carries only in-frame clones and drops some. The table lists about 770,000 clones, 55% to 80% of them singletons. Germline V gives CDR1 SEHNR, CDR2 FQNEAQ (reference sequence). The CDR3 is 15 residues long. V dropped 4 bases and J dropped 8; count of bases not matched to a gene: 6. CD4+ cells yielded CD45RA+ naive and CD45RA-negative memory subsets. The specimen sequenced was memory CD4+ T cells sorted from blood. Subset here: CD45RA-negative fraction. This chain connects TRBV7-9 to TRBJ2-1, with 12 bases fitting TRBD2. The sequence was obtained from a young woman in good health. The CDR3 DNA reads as TGTGCCAGCAGCTCAGGACTAGCGGGACGCTATGAGCAGTTCTTC. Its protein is CASSSGLAGRYEQFF.